The present T cell receptor (beta chain) was sequenced within a study of T cell repertoires in cytomegalovirus infection. Study context: It was the public TCR beta signatures that indicated both CMV infection and matching HLA type. Overall study findings and caveats: The ex vivo response was dominated by HLA-C-restricted CMV-specific TCR beta clonotypes. The study identified carriers of CMV plus the relevant HLA from cumulative public TCR beta family frequency.

MiXCR, applied by TCRdb to the reads, yields one record per CDR3 protein. The sample contains roughly 230,000 distinct CDR3 sequences, about 15% of which appear only once. This clonotype has at least ten counts. What it recognizes is unknown. With 1 base removed from V and 6 bases from J, the gap between germline ends came to 10 bases. Germline loops: CDR1 SGHTA, CDR2 FQGNSA. This CDR3 is 13 amino acids long. V usage is TRBV7-2 and J usage is TRBJ2-7, with unresolved D. This sequence was found in a human donor in good health (CMV status not recorded). Some clones in this sample may be carry-over from other donors' samples. The source material was CD8+ T cells from PBMCs. This chain's CDR3 is CASSLVDGPEQYF. The DNA for the CDR3 is TGTGCCAGCAGCTTAGTGGATGGGCCCGAGCAGTACTTC.